The next 9 T cell receptor beta chains were all read from a single sample in a study of beta chain features in type 1 diabetes. The study's findings and limits: All four CD4+ subsets from Type 1 diabetes patients carried moderately but significantly shorter TCRB CDR3s.

What was sequenced were expressed TCRB transcripts, since all of the isolated RNA had been reverse transcribed. Generated by immunoSEQ multiplex PCR, the TCRdb table keeps only in-frame clones and is missing some. The sample holds hundreds of thousands of clones; over 12% are singletons and the top ten take 0.035% to 0.045%. These receptors are not linked to any known antigen. Sequenced input: naive CD4+ T cells from blood. Source of these receptors: a man between 18 and 29 years old with type 1 diabetes.

This clone showed up just a few times. The chain joins TRBV5-1 to TRBJ2-7; 8 nucleotides align to TRBD1. CDR3 length equals 13 residues. Germline assignment: CDR1 SGHRS and CDR2 YFSETQ. With V trimmed by 6 bases and J by 5 bases, 7 bases remained unmatched. CDR3 nucleotide sequence: TGCGCCAGCACCAGGACAGGGATCAACGAGCAGTACTTC. Translated: CASTRTGINEQYF.

V usage is TRBV4-3 and J usage is TRBJ2-3, with TRBD1 matching over 10 bases. Germline V gene lookup returns CDR1 LGHNA and CDR2 YSLEER. Trimming cost V 1 base and J 3 bases; bases outside gene matches: 1. The CDR3 spans 15 residues. CDR3 nucleotides: TGCGCCAGCAGCCAAGGACAGGGGGCAACAGATACGCAGTATTTT. Its translation is CASSQGQGATDTQYF.

The CDR3 region is CASSPLGGFQAKNIQYF. The CDR3, as DNA: TGTGCCAGCAGCCCCCTAGGGGGGTTTCAGGCCAAAAACATTCAGTACTTC. V and J are TRBV14 and TRBJ2-4; D is tentatively TRBD1 or TRBD2 (6 bases each). V lost 4 bases and J 1 base, leaving 17 bases between the germline ends. Germline values: CDR1 SGHDN, CDR2 FVKESK. The CDR3 runs to 17 residues. Supplemented by reference TRBV14 and TRBJ2-4, the full variable domain reads EAGVTQFPSHSVIEKGQTVTLRCDPISGHDNLYWYRRVMGKEIKFLLHFVKESKQDESGMPNNRFLAERTGGTYSTLKVQPAELEDSGVYFCASSPLGGFQAKNIQYFGAGTRLSVL.

This chain connects TRBV30 to TRBJ2-2; tentative D call: TRBD1 (5 bases). Germline CDR1 and CDR2: GTSNPN and SVGIG (reference sequence). CDR3 length: 14 residues. V lost 7 bases and J lost 3, with 15 bases in between. The CDR3 bases are TGTGCCTCCCAGGGAAAGGGGTACACCGGGGAGCTGTTTTTT. Amino acids: CASQGKGYTGELFF.

The V gene is TRBV2, the J gene TRBJ1-5; 7 bases line up with TRBD1. Germline V gene lookup returns CDR1 SNHLY and CDR2 FYNNEI. Trimming took 1 base from V and 5 from J; bases not matched to a gene: 2. The CDR3 loop spans 14 amino acids. Written as DNA, the CDR3 is TGTGCCAGCAGTGAAGGACAGGGCCATCAGCCCCAGCATTTT. Translating gives CASSEGQGHQPQHF. The variable domain in full, with the rest retrieved from reference TRBV2 and TRBJ1-5, is EPEVTQTPSHQVTQMGQEVILRCVPISNHLYFYWYRQILGQKVEFLVSFYNNEISEKSEIFDDQFSVERPDGSNFTLKIRSTKLEDSAMYFCASSEGQGHQPQHFGDGTRLSIL.

Only a few counts were recorded for this clone. This sequence joins TRBV5-4 and TRBJ2-1, with TRBD2 matching over 7 bases. J was trimmed by 0 bases and V by 1 base; bases with no gene match: 7. The length of the CDR3 is 17 residues. Germline loops: CDR1 SGHNT, CDR2 YYREEE (reference sequence). CDR3 coding DNA: TGTGCCAGCAGCTTGTCTCCTGGCGGGAGCTCCTACAATGAGCAGTTCTTC. Translated: CASSLSPGGSSYNEQFF.

The chain joins TRBV2 to TRBJ2-7, with 12 bases that match TRBD2. The germline CDR1 and CDR2 sequences are SNHLY and FYNNEI. CDR3 length equals 14 residues. V lost 6 bases and J lost 6; bases outside the gene matches: 6. In DNA form, the CDR3 reads TGTGCCAGCAGAGCCTCTAGCGGGAGGGCCGAGCAGTACTTC. Translated, it gives CASRASSGRAEQYF.

The genes are TRBV19 and TRBJ2-3; D unclear. CDR3 length: 14 amino acids. The germline V gene encodes CDR1 LNHDA and CDR2 SQIVND (reference sequence). V lost 0 bases and J 4 bases, leaving 8 bases between the germline ends. The CDR3 reads CASSIDRIADTQYF. The CDR3 DNA is TGTGCCAGTAGTATAGACAGGATCGCAGATACGCAGTATTTT.

The chain links TRBV4-3 to TRBJ2-5; 9 bases line up with TRBD2. Germline values: CDR1 LGHNA, CDR2 YSLEER. The CDR3 is made up of 15 amino acids. With V trimmed by 5 bases and J by 5 bases, 9 bases remained unmatched. CDR3 protein: CASSGRVAGVETQYF. In DNA, the CDR3 is TGCGCCAGCAGCGGGAGGGTAGCGGGGGTTGAGACCCAGTACTTC.